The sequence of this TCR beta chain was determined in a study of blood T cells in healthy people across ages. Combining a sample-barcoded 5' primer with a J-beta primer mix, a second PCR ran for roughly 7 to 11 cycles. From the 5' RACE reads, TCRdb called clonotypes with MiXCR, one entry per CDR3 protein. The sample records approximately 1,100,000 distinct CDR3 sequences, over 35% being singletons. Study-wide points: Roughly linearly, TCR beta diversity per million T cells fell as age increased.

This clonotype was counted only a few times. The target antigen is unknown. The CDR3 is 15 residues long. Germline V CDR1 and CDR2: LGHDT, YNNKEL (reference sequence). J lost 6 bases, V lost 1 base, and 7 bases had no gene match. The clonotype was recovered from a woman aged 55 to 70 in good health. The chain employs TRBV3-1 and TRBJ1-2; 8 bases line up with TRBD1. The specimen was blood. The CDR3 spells CASSQAGQGSNGYTF. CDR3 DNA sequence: TGTGCCAGCAGCCAAGCCGGACAGGGTTCCAATGGCTACACCTTC.